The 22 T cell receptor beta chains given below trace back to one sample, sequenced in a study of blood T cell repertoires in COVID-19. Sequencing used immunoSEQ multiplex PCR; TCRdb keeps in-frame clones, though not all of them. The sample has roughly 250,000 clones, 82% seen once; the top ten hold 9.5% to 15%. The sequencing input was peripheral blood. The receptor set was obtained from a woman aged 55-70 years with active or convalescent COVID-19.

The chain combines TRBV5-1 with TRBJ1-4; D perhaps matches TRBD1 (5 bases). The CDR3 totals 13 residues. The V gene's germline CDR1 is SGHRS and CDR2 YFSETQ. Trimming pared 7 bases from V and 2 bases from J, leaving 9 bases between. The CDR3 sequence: CASGQGTNEKLFF. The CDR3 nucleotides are TGCGCCAGCGGGCAGGGTACTAATGAAAAACTGTTTTTT.

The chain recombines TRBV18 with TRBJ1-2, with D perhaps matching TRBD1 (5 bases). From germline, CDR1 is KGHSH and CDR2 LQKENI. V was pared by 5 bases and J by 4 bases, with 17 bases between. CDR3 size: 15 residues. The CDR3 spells CASSGDQGGPYGYTF. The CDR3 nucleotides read TGTGCCAGCTCAGGAGACCAGGGTGGCCCCTATGGCTACACCTTC.

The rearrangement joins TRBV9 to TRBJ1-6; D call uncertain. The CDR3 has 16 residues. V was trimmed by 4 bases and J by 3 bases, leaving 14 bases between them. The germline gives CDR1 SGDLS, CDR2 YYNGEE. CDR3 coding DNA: TGTGCCAGCAGCCCCGCGGGGAGGGTCTATAATTCACCCCTCCACTTT. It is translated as CASSPAGRVYNSPLHF.

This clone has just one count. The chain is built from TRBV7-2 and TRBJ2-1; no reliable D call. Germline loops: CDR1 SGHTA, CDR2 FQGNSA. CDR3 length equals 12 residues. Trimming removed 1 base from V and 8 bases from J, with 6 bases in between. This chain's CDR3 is CASSLGDYEQFF. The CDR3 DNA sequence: TGTGCCAGCAGCTTAGGAGACTATGAGCAGTTCTTC.

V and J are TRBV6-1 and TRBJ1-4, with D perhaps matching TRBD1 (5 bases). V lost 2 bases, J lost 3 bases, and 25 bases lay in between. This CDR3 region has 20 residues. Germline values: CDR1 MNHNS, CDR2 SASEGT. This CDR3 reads CASSELPGGGAWAANEKLFF. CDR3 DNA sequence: TGTGCCAGCAGTGAATTGCCGGGGGGGGGTGCCTGGGCAGCTAATGAAAAACTGTTTTTT.

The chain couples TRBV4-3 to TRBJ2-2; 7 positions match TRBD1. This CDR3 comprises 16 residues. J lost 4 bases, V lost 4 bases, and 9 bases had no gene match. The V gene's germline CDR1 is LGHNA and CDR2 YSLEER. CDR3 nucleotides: TGCGCCAGCAGCCTGGTTAAGGGGGCCAGCACCGGGGAGCTGTTTTTT. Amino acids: CASSLVKGASTGELFF.

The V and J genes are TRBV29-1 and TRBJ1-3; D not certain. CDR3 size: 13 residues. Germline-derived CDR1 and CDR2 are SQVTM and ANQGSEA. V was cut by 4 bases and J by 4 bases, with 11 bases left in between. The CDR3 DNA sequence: TGCAGCGTTGTCGTAGCTTCGGGAAACACCATATATTTT. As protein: CSVVVASGNTIYF.

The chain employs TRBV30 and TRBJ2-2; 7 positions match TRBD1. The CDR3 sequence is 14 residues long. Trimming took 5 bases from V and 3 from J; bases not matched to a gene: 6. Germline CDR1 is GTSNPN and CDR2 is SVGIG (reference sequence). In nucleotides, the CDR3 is TGTGCCTGGGGCCGACAGGGATACACCGGGGAGCTGTTTTTT. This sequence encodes CAWGRQGYTGELFF. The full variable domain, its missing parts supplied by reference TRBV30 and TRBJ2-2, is SQTIHQWPATLVQPVGSPLSLECTVEGTSNPNLYWYRQAAGRGLQLLFYSVGIGQISSEVPQNLSASRPQDRQFILSSKKLLLSDSGFYLCAWGRQGYTGELFFGEGSRLTVL.

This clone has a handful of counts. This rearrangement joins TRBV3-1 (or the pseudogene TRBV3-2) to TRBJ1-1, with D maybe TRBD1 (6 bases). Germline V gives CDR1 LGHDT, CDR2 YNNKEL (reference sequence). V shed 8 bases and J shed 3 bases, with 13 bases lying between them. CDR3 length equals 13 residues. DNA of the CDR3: TGTGCCAGCCGGAGGGGGGGGGACACTGAAGCTTTCTTT. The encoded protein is CASRRGGDTEAFF.

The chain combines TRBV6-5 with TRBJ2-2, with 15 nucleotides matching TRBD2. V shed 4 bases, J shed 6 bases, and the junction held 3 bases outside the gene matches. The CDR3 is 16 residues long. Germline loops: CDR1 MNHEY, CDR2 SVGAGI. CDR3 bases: TGTGCCAGCAGTTTAAGGACTAGCGGGGGGGCCGGGGAGCTGTTTTTT. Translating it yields CASSLRTSGGAGELFF.

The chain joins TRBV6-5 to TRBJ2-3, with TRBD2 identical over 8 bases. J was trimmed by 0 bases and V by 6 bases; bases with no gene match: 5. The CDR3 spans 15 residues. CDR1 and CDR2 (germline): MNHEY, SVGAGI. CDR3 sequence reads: CASSPGGSSTDTQYF. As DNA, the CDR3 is TGTGCCAGCAGCCCGGGGGGGTCTAGCACAGATACGCAGTATTTT.

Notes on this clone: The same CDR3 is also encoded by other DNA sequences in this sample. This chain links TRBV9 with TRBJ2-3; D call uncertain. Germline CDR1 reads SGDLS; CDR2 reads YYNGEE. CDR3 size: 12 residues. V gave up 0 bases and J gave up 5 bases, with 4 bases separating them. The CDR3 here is CASSVVEDTQYF. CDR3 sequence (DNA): TGTGCCAGCAGCGTAGTAGAAGATACGCAGTATTTT.

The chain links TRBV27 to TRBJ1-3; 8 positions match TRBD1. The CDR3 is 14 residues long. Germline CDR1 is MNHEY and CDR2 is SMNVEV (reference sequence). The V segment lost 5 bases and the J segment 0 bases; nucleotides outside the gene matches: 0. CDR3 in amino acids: CASSGQGSGNTIYF. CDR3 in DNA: TGTGCCAGCAGTGGACAGGGCTCTGGAAACACCATATATTTT.

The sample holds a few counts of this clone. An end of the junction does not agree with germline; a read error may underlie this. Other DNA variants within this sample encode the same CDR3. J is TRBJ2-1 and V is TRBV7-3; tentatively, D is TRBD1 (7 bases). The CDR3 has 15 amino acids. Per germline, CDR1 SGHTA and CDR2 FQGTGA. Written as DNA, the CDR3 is TGCGCCAGCAGCCCCAGGGGGGCGGGACACAATGAGCAGTTCTTC. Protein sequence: CASSPRGAGHNEQFF. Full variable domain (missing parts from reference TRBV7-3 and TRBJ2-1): GAGVSQTPSNKVTEKGKYVELRCDPISGHTALYWYRQSLGQGPEFLIYFQGTGAADDSGLPNDRFFAVRPEGSVSTLKIQRTERGDSAVYLCASSPRGAGHNEQFFGPGTRLTVL.

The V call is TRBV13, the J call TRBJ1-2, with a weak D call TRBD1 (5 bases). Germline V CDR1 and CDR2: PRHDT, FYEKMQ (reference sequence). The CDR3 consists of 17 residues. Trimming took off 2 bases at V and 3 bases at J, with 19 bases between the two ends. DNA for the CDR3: TGTGCCAGCAGCTTAAGAGGGAGGGGAGGACCCCACTATGGCTACACCTTC. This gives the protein CASSLRGRGGPHYGYTF.

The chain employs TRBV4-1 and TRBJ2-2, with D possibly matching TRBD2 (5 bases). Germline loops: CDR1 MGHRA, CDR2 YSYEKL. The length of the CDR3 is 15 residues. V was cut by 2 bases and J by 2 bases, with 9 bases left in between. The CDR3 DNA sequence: TGCGCCAGCAGCCAAAGACGGGGAAACACCGGGGAGCTGTTTTTT. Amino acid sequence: CASSQRRGNTGELFF.

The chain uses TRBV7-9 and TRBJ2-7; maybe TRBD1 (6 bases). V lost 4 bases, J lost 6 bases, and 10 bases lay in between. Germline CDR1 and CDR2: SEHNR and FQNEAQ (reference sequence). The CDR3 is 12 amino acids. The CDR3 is CASSSGQGEQYF. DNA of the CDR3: TGTGCCAGCAGCTCGGGACAAGGCGAGCAGTACTTC.

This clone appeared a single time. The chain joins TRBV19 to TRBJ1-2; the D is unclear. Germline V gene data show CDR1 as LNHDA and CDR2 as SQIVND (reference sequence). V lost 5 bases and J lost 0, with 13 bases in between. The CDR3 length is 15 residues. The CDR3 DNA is TGTGCCAGTAGTCCAATCGGGAACCCTAACTATGGCTACACCTTC. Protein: CASSPIGNPNYGYTF.

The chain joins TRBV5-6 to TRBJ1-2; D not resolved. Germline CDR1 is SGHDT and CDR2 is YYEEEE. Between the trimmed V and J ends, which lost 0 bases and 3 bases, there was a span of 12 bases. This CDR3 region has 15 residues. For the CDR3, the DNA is TGTGCCAGCAGCTTGGGTTGGTGGCAACACTATGGCTACACCTTC. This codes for CASSLGWWQHYGYTF.

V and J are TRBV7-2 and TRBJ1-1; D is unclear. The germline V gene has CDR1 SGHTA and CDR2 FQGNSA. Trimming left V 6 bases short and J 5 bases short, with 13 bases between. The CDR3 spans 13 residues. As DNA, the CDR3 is TGTGCCAGCAGTCAACGGCCGGGGACTGAAGCTTTCTTT. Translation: CASSQRPGTEAFF.

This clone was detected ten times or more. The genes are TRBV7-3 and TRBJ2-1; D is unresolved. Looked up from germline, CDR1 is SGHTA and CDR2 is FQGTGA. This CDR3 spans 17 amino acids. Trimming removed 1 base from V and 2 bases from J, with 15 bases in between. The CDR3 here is CASSLRADPRTYNEQFF. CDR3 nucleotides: TGTGCCAGCAGCTTAAGGGCAGACCCCCGGACCTACAATGAGCAGTTCTTC.

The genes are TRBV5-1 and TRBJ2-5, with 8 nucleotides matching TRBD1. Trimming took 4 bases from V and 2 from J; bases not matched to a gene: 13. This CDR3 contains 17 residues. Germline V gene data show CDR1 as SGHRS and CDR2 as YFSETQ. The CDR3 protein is CASSPRGQGQGQETQYF. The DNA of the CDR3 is TGCGCCAGCAGCCCCCGCGGACAGGGTCAAGGGCAAGAGACCCAGTACTTC.